This T cell receptor (beta chain) is drawn from a study of vaccination and CD4 T cells after COVID-19. Treatment denoted: roughly ten-day PBMC culture with coronavirus spike peptide pools or control peptides (ViraFEST assay). This clonotype was observed many times. Its antigen is not identified. The Oncomine TCR Beta short-read assay was applied to DNA of cultured CD4+ T cells. Each CDR3 protein is one row after TCRdb ran MiXCR on the PCR reads. Among some 7,700 distinct CDR3 sequences, 21% were seen once, and the ten largest hold roughly a tenth. The clonotype comes from a human donor who had recovered from COVID-19. Material: CD4+ T cells from blood, cultured in vitro, obtained after SARS-CoV-2 vaccination.

The CDR3 loop reads CSARSHTSPYGYTF. The CDR3 coding sequence is TGCAGTGCTAGAAGCCACACCTCCCCCTATGGCTACACCTTC. The V gene is TRBV20-1, the J gene TRBJ1-2, with D uncertain. V gave up 2 bases and J gave up 4 bases, with 14 bases separating them. CDR1 and CDR2 from the germline V gene are DFQATT and SNEGSKA (reference sequence). This CDR3 spans 14 amino acids.